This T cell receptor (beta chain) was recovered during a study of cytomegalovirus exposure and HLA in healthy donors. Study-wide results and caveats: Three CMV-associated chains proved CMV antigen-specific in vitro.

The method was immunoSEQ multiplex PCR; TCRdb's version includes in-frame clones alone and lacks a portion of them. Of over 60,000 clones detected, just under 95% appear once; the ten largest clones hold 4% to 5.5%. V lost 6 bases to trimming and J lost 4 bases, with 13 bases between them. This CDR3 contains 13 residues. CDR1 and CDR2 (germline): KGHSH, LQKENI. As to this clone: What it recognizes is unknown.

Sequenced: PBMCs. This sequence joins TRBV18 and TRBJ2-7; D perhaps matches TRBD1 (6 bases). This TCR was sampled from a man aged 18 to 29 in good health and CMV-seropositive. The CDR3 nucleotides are TGTGCCAGCTCCCCGGACAGATCGTACGAGCAGTACTTC. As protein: CASSPDRSYEQYF.